This TCR beta chain came from a study of T cell clonotyping in hematopoietic cell transplantation. Notes on the study in general: Recipient TCR diversity dropped after transplant; expanded clonotypes rose from day 30 to 180. Broader posttransplant TCR repertoire diversity was predicted by graft donor and pretransplant recipient Inverse Simpson Index values.

The time point here: recipient sample about 28 days before transplant, after cytoreduction. Blood collection times were about day -28 and days 30, 100, 180 posttransplant. Sequencing was performed with immunoSEQ multiplex PCR; in TCRdb, only in-frame clones are kept and a portion is missing. In the table there are 49,000 or so clones, about four fifths of which are singletons. Germline CDR1 reads SGHTA; CDR2 reads FQGNSA. CDR3 length: 14 residues. V lost 5 bases to trimming and J lost 5 bases, with 15 bases between them. Of note for this clone: Its antigen is undetermined.

This receptor was obtained from a man in his fifties or sixties with myelodysplastic syndrome. Some clones in this sample may be carry-over from other donors' samples. The rearrangement uses TRBV7-2 and TRBJ2-5; tentatively, D is TRBD1 or TRBD2 (6 bases each). The material was peripheral blood mononuclear cells, obtained before stem cell transplant. The chain's CDR3 is CASSRTAREETQYF. DNA of the CDR3: TGTGCCAGCAGCCGGACAGCACGGGAGGAGACCCAGTACTTC.